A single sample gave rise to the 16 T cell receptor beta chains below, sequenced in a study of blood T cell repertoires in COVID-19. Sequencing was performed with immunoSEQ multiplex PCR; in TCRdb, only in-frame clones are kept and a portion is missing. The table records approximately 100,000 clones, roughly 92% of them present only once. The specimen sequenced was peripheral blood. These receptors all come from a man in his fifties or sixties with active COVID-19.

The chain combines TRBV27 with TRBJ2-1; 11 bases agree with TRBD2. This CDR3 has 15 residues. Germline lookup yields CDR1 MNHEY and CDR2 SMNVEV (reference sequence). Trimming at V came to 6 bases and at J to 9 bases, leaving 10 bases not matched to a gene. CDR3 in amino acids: CASRPRLAGFTEQFF. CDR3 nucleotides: TGTGCCAGCAGGCCAAGACTAGCGGGATTCACTGAGCAGTTCTTC.

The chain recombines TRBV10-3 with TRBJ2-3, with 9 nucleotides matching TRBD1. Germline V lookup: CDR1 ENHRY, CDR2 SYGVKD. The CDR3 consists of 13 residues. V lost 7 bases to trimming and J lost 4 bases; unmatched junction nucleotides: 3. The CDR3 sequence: CAIMGTGSDTQYF. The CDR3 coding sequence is TGTGCCATCATGGGGACAGGGTCAGATACGCAGTATTTT.

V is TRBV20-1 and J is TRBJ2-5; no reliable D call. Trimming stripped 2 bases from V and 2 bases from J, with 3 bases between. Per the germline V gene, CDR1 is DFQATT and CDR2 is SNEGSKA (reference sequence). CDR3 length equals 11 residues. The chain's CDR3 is CSARRQETQYF. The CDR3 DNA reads TGCAGTGCTAGACGTCAAGAGACCCAGTACTTC.

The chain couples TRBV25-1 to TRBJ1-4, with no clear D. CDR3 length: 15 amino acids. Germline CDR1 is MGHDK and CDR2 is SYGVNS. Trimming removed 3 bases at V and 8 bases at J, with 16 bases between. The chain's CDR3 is CASSEAVGGGEKLFF. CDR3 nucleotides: TGTGCCAGCAGTGAGGCAGTCGGAGGAGGGGAAAAACTGTTTTTT.

The CDR3 loop is CASSPDRGRYEQYF. The CDR3 nucleotides are TGTGCCAGCTCTCCGGACAGGGGTCGCTACGAGCAGTACTTC. The V call is TRBV18, the J call TRBJ2-7, with 9 bases lining up with TRBD1. This CDR3 is 14 amino acids long. J was trimmed by 3 bases and V by 6 bases; bases with no gene match: 6. Germline V gene sequence: CDR1 KGHSH, CDR2 LQKENI. Variable domain in full (rest from reference TRBV18 and TRBJ2-7): NAGVMQNPRHLVRRRGQEARLRCSPMKGHSHVYWYRQLPEEGLKFMVYLQKENIIDESGMPKERFSAEFPKEGPSILRIQQVVRGDSAAYFCASSPDRGRYEQYFGPGTRLTVT.

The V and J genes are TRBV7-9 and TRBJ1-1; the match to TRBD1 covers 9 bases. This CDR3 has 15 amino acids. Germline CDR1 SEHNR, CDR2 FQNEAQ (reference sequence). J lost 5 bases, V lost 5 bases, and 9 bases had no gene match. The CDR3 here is CASSSPGTGRTEAFF. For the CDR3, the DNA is TGTGCCAGCAGCAGCCCCGGGACAGGGAGGACTGAAGCTTTCTTT.

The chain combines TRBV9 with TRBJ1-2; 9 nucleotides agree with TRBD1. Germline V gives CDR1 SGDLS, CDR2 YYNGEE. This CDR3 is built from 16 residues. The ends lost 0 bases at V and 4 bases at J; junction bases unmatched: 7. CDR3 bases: TGTGCCAGCAGCGTAGCCCCGGGACAGGGTGGCTATGGCTACACCTTC. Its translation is CASSVAPGQGGYGYTF.

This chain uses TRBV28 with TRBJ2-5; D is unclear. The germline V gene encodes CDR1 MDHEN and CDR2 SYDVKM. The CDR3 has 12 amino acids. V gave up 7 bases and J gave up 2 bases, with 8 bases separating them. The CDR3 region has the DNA TGTGCCAGCAAAGCCGGGCAAGAGACCCAGTACTTC. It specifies CASKAGQETQYF.

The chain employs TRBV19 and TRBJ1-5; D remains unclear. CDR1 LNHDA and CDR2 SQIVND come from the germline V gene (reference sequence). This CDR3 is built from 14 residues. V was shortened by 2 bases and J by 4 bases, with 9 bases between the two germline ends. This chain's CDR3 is CASSISPGNQPQHF. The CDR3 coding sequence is TGTGCCAGTAGTATATCCCCGGGAAATCAGCCCCAGCATTTT.

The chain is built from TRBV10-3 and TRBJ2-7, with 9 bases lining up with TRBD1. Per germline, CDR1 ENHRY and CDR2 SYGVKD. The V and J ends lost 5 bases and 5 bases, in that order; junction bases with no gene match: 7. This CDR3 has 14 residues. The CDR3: CAISKTGGSDEQYF. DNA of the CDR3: TGTGCCATCAGTAAGACAGGGGGAAGCGACGAGCAGTACTTC.

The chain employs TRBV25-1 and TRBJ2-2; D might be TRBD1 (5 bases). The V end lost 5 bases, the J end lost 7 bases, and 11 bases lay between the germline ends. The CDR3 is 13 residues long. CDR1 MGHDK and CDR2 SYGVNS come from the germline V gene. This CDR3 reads CASSPGLVGELFF. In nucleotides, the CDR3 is TGTGCCAGCAGTCCAGGGTTGGTCGGGGAGCTGTTTTTT.

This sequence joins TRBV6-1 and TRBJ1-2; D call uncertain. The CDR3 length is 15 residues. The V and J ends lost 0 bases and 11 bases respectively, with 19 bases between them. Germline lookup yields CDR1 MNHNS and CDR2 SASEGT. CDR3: CASSEALALKSGYTF. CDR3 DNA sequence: TGTGCCAGCAGTGAAGCATTGGCCCTCAAAAGCGGGTACACCTTC.

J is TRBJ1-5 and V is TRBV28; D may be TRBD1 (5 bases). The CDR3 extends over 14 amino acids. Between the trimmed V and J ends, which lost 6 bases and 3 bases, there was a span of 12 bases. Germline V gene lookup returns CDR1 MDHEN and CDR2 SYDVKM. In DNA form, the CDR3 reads TGTGCCAGCAGCCGAGACAGCCTCAATCAGCCCCAGCATTTT. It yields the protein CASSRDSLNQPQHF.

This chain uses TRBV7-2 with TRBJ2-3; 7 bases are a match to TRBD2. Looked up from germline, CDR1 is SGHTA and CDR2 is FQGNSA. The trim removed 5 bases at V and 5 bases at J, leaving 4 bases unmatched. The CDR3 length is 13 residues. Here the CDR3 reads CASSRGERDTQYF. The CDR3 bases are TGTGCCAGCAGCCGGGGGGAGCGAGATACGCAGTATTTT.

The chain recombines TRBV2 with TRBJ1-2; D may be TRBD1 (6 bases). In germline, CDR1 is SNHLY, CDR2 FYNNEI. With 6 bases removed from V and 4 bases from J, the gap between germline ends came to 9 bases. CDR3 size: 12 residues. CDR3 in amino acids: CASRQGFYGYTF. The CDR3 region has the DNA TGTGCCAGCAGACAGGGCTTCTATGGCTACACCTTC.

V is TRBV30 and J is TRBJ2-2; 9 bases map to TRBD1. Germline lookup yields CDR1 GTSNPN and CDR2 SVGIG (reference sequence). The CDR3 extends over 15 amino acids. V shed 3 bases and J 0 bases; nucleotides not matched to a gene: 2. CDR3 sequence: CAWSNRGPNTGELFF. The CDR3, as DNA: TGTGCCTGGAGCAACAGGGGGCCGAACACCGGGGAGCTGTTTTTT.